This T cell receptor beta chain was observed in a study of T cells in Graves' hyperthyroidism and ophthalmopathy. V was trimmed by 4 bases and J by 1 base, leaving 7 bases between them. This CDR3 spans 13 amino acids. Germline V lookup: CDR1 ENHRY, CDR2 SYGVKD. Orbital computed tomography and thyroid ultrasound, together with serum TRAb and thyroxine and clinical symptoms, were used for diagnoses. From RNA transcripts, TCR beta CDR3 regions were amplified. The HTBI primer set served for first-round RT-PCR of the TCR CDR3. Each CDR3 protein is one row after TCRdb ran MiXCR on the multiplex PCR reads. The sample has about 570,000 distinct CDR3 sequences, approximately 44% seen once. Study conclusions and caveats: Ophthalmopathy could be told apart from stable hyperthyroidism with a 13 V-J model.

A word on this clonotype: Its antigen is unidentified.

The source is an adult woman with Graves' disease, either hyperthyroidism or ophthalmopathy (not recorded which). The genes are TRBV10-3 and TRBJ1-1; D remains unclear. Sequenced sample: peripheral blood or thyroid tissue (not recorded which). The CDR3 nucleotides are TGTGCCATCAGTGGAGACGGGAACACTGAAGCTTTCTTT. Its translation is CAISGDGNTEAFF.